This T cell receptor (beta chain) was sequenced during a study of early T cells in non-severe SARS-CoV-2 infection. Study-wide background: The chains were unpaired, and the sequenced material was bulk RNA from unsorted whole blood.

Germline V gene lookup returns CDR1 KGHSH and CDR2 LQKENI. V gave up 2 bases and J gave up 2 bases, with 11 bases separating them. CDR3 length equals 15 residues. The table lists this clonotype with many counts. TCRdb re-derived calls from the 5' RACE reads in MiXCR, one entry per CDR3 protein. The data hold approximately 50,000 distinct CDR3 sequences, with roughly 8.2% observed a single time. This receptor was obtained from an adult who was a healthcare worker with PCR-confirmed SARS-CoV-2 infection or an uninfected control (not recorded which). The chain couples TRBV18 to TRBJ2-3, with D perhaps TRBD2 (7 bases). The sequenced sample was whole blood. The CDR3 nucleotides read TGTGCCAGCTCACCAACGGGGGGCCACACAGATACGCAGTATTTT. It specifies CASSPTGGHTDTQYF.